Below are 25 T cell receptor beta chains sequenced from a single sample in a study of OX40 agonist ivuxolimab in advanced cancers. The protocol was immunoSEQ multiplex PCR, while the TCRdb copy is restricted to in-frame clones and leaves out a portion. The sample lists about 22,000 clones, roughly nine tenths occurring once. Sequencing used CD4+ or CD8+ T cells sorted from blood, obtained in a trial of the OX40 agonist ivuxolimab. Receptors originate from an adult with an advanced solid tumor such as melanoma, head and neck, liver or kidney cancer.

The chain joins TRBV6-1 to TRBJ2-7, with D tentatively TRBD2 (5 bases). There are 15 residues in the CDR3. Trimming removed 6 bases from V and 0 bases from J, with 15 bases in between. CDR1 and CDR2 (germline): MNHNS, SASEGT. The CDR3 coding sequence is TGTGCCAGCAGACGGGGAACAGTTCCCTCCTACGAGCAGTACTTC. Translating it yields CASRRGTVPSYEQYF.

The CDR3 sequence is CSVEEGRDTQYF. CDR3 nucleotide sequence: TGCAGCGTTGAAGAGGGAAGAGATACGCAGTATTTT. The J gene is TRBJ2-3, the V gene TRBV29-1; D is ambiguous. V lost 0 bases to trimming and J lost 5 bases, with 6 bases between them. Germline V gene lookup returns CDR1 SQVTM and CDR2 ANQGSEA. This CDR3 has 12 amino acids.

This rearrangement joins TRBV19 to TRBJ1-2, with D perhaps matching TRBD1 (6 bases). Deletions cut 3 bases from V and 6 bases from J, with 14 bases between. Germline V gene sequence: CDR1 LNHDA, CDR2 SQIVND (reference sequence). The CDR3 is 14 amino acids. CDR3 sequence reads: CASSISRQEDGYTF. For the CDR3, the DNA is TGTGCCAGTAGTATCTCGCGACAGGAAGATGGCTACACCTTC.

The rearrangement uses TRBV5-6 and TRBJ1-1, with D possibly matching TRBD1 (5 bases). The germline V and J ends were trimmed by 6 bases and 3 bases, with 18 bases remaining between them. Germline values: CDR1 SGHDT, CDR2 YYEEEE. The CDR3 loop spans 15 amino acids. The CDR3 sequence: CASTPWGGRDTEAFF. The DNA of the CDR3 is TGTGCCAGCACTCCGTGGGGCGGGAGGGACACTGAAGCTTTCTTT.

This chain joins TRBV28 and TRBJ2-7; D is uncertain. The CDR3 length is 14 residues. V lost 8 bases to trimming and J lost 2 bases, with 16 bases between them. Germline V gives CDR1 MDHEN, CDR2 SYDVKM. Written as DNA, the CDR3 is TGTGCCAGCCGCGACGTTGGCACTACCTACGAGCAGTACTTC. It specifies CASRDVGTTYEQYF.

V gene TRBV18 combines with J gene TRBJ2-3, with a possible D match to TRBD2 (6 bases). Germline loops: CDR1 KGHSH, CDR2 LQKENI. The CDR3 totals 16 residues. Trimming removed 6 bases from V and 0 bases from J, with 16 bases in between. The CDR3 DNA sequence: TGTGCCAGCTCCCCGAGGAGCGGGCTTAGCACAGATACGCAGTATTTT. It codes for CASSPRSGLSTDTQYF.

The rearrangement joins TRBV7-9 to TRBJ1-4; TRBD1 agrees at 7 bases. CDR1 is SEHNR and CDR2 is FQNEAQ in the germline V gene (reference sequence). This CDR3 spans 13 amino acids. J was trimmed by 8 bases and V by 5 bases; bases with no gene match: 5. The CDR3: CASSRTGEEKLFF. CDR3 nucleotides: TGTGCCAGCAGCCGGACAGGCGAGGAAAAACTGTTTTTT.

The chain combines TRBV4-3 with TRBJ2-7, with 8 nucleotides matching TRBD1. Losses at the gene ends were 0 bases for V and 2 bases for J; bases not matched to a gene: 6. Germline values: CDR1 LGHNA, CDR2 YSLEER. The CDR3 consists of 16 residues. CDR3 coding DNA: TGCGCCAGCAGCCAAGACGCAGGGGGACAGGCCTACGAGCAGTACTTC. Translation: CASSQDAGGQAYEQYF.

This sequence joins TRBV14 and TRBJ1-4; D perhaps matches TRBD1 (5 bases). This CDR3 has 17 residues. Per germline, CDR1 SGHDN and CDR2 FVKESK. Between the trimmed V and J ends, which lost 0 bases and 4 bases, there was a span of 15 bases. DNA of the CDR3: TGTGCCAGCAGCCAAGATGCCCCGACAGCGGGTAATGAAAAACTGTTTTTT. Translating gives CASSQDAPTAGNEKLFF.

The J gene is TRBJ2-1, the V gene TRBV15, with D perhaps TRBD2 (5 bases). The CDR3 has 16 residues. CDR1 is LNHNV and CDR2 is YYDKDF in the germline V gene (reference sequence). V was pared by 1 base and J by 0 bases, with 10 bases between. CDR3 in DNA: TGTGCCACCAGCAGAGGTAGGGAGTACTCCTACAATGAGCAGTTCTTC. Translation gives CATSRGREYSYNEQFF.

The V gene is TRBV2, the J gene TRBJ2-1, with D tentatively TRBD2 (5 bases). The CDR3 has 11 residues. Trimming shortened V by 10 bases and J by 9 bases, and 13 bases separated the two germline ends. The V gene's germline CDR1 is SNHLY and CDR2 FYNNEI. The CDR3 is CATLKRSEQFF. The CDR3 DNA reads TGTGCCACACTAAAGCGGAGTGAGCAGTTCTTC.

This clone occurred once. The J gene is TRBJ1-2, the V gene TRBV29-1; no reliable D call. Germline assignment: CDR1 SQVTM and CDR2 ANQGSEA. Trimming shortened V by 0 bases and J by 3 bases, and 8 bases separated the two germline ends. This CDR3 is built from 13 residues. The DNA for the CDR3 is TGCAGCGTTGAAGATCAGCGCGACTATGGCTACACCTTC. This translates into CSVEDQRDYGYTF.

V and J are TRBV5-8 and TRBJ1-1; the D gene is possibly TRBD1 (5 bases). From germline, CDR1 is SGHTS and CDR2 YDEGEE. The CDR3 extends over 14 amino acids. V lost 5 bases and J 3 bases, leaving 14 bases between the germline ends. The CDR3 loop reads CASRPVGGYTEAFF. The CDR3 DNA sequence: TGTGCCAGCAGGCCCGTGGGGGGGTACACTGAAGCTTTCTTT. Variable domain in full (rest from reference TRBV5-8 and TRBJ1-1): EAGVTQSPTHLIKTRGQQATLRCSPISGHTSVYWYQQALGLGLQFLLWYDEGEERNRGNFPPRFSGRQFPNYSSELNVNALELEDSALYLCASRPVGGYTEAFFGQGTRLTVV.

The chain carries TRBV14 and TRBJ1-1; 8 bases fit TRBD1. CDR1 is SGHDN and CDR2 is FVKESK in the germline V gene. The CDR3 has 15 amino acids. Losses at the gene ends were 4 bases for V and 5 bases for J; bases not matched to a gene: 9. The CDR3 reads CASSLQDRVRTEAFF. CDR3 in DNA: TGTGCCAGCAGCCTCCAGGACAGGGTGAGGACTGAAGCTTTCTTT.

A remark on this clone: In the same sample, other DNA sequences code for this CDR3. The chain carries TRBV27 and TRBJ1-1; D ambiguous. Germline V gene sequence: CDR1 MNHEY, CDR2 SMNVEV (reference sequence). The CDR3 totals 13 residues. V was cut by 6 bases and J by 7 bases, with 15 bases left in between. The chain's CDR3 is CASSPVNRGEAFF. The CDR3 DNA follows: TGTGCCAGCAGCCCTGTGAACCGAGGTGAAGCTTTCTTT.

This clone was picked up one time. V and J are TRBV5-4 and TRBJ2-6; 8 bases align to TRBD1. The CDR3 is 17 amino acids. The ends lost 2 bases at V and 3 bases at J; junction bases unmatched: 7. Looked up from germline, CDR1 is SGHNT and CDR2 is YYREEE (reference sequence). The CDR3 is CASSFPGGDNGANVLTF. In DNA, the CDR3 is TGTGCCAGCAGCTTTCCAGGGGGCGATAATGGGGCCAACGTCCTGACTTTC.

V and J are TRBV7-6 and TRBJ2-7; 15 bases fit TRBD2. The CDR3 contains 15 residues. J was trimmed by 4 bases and V by 5 bases; bases with no gene match: 3. The V gene's germline CDR1 is SGHVS and CDR2 FNYEAQ. The CDR3 reads CASSIGLAGGYEQYF. CDR3 in DNA: TGTGCCAGCAGCATCGGACTAGCGGGAGGGTACGAGCAGTACTTC.

J is TRBJ1-5 and V is TRBV5-6, with D uncertain. Germline assignment: CDR1 SGHDT and CDR2 YYEEEE. V was shortened by 2 bases and J by 0 bases, with 6 bases between the two germline ends. CDR3 size: 14 residues. CDR3 sequence reads: CASSFRGSNQPQHF. Written as DNA, the CDR3 is TGTGCCAGCAGCTTTCGGGGTAGCAATCAGCCCCAGCATTTT.

The chain employs TRBV7-8 and TRBJ2-1; D uncertain. Trimming took 5 bases from V and 5 from J, leaving 22 bases between them. The CDR3 runs 17 residues. Germline V lookup: CDR1 SGHVS, CDR2 FQNEAQ. CDR3 sequence (DNA): TGTGCCAGCAGCCCTACGGCGACTGGCCGGATCGACAATGAGCAGTTCTTC. Its protein is CASSPTATGRIDNEQFF.

The V and J genes are TRBV7-9 and TRBJ2-7; a weak D match, TRBD2 (5 bases). CDR1 and CDR2 from the germline V gene are SEHNR and FQNEAQ (reference sequence). Trimming took 4 bases from V and 4 from J, leaving 14 bases between them. The CDR3 totals 14 residues. The CDR3 here is CASSSGPGSYEQYF. In nucleotides, the CDR3 is TGTGCCAGCAGCTCAGGTCCGGGATCGTACGAGCAGTACTTC.

The rearrangement links TRBV5-4 to TRBJ2-5; D unclear. CDR1 is SGHNT and CDR2 is YYREEE in the germline V gene (reference sequence). The V end was cut by 4 bases, the J end by 5 bases, with 24 bases between. This CDR3 contains 17 residues. The CDR3: CASSPWSASSTRETQYF. CDR3 DNA: TGTGCCAGCAGCCCCTGGTCGGCCAGCTCTACCAGGGAGACCCAGTACTTC.

The chain uses TRBV10-3 and TRBJ1-3; D not resolved. Germline loops: CDR1 ENHRY, CDR2 SYGVKD. V was shortened by 6 bases and J by 0 bases, with 18 bases between the two germline ends. The CDR3 covers 17 residues. The CDR3 nucleotides are TGTGCCATCAGGCGATCCCTAAAGCAGTTCTCTGGAAACACCATATATTTT. Amino acids: CAIRRSLKQFSGNTIYF.

The genes are TRBV28 and TRBJ2-5, with D perhaps given as TRBD1 or TRBD2 (5 bases each). CDR1 and CDR2 (germline): MDHEN, SYDVKM. The CDR3 loop spans 12 amino acids. V was clipped by 3 bases and J by 7 bases, with 9 bases between them. In nucleotides, the CDR3 is TGTGCCAGCAGTTTGGGGGTGGTGACCCAGTACTTC. The encoded protein is CASSLGVVTQYF.

This chain links TRBV27 with TRBJ2-7; unclear D gene. Germline V gene data show CDR1 as MNHEY and CDR2 as SMNVEV (reference sequence). This CDR3 has 15 residues. V was clipped by 5 bases and J by 0 bases, with 14 bases between them. The chain's CDR3 is CASSTAASPSYEQYF. CDR3 nucleotide sequence: TGTGCCAGCAGTACCGCGGCGTCCCCCTCCTACGAGCAGTACTTC.

The chain joins TRBV4-3 to TRBJ2-5; D may be TRBD1 (5 bases). V dropped 0 bases and J dropped 6 bases, with 23 bases sitting between them. The CDR3 consists of 18 residues. The V gene's germline CDR1 is LGHNA and CDR2 YSLEER. The CDR3 region is CASSQEGSGIAVSQTQYF. CDR3 bases: TGCGCCAGCAGCCAAGAAGGGTCAGGGATTGCCGTTTCCCAGACCCAGTACTTC.